The 14 T cell receptor beta chains below come from one sample, sequenced in a study of chemoradiotherapy in HPV16-positive cancers. Sequencing was performed with immunoSEQ multiplex PCR; in TCRdb, only in-frame clones are kept and a portion is missing. The sample includes 20,000 or so clones, roughly 90% of them seen just once. The input for sequencing was blood, taken from a patient who underwent chemoradiotherapy. Every receptor here comes from a human donor with HPV-associated anogenital cancer.

The chain has TRBV5-4 and TRBJ1-6; the match to TRBD1 covers 8 bases. The V gene's germline CDR1 is SGHNT and CDR2 YYREEE (reference sequence). V lost 0 bases and J lost 6; bases outside the gene matches: 5. CDR3 length: 16 residues. The CDR3 here is CASSLGAGGTNSPLHF. Here the CDR3 DNA reads TGTGCCAGCAGCTTGGGCGCAGGGGGCACTAATTCACCCCTCCACTTT.

The J gene is TRBJ2-2, the V gene TRBV5-1, with 9 bases aligning to TRBD1. V lost 2 bases and J lost 7; bases outside the gene matches: 9. The CDR3 consists of 16 residues. Germline-derived CDR1 and CDR2 are SGHRS and YFSETQ. CDR3 bases: TGCGCCAGCAGCTTAGGTTGGACAGGGGATAACGGGGAGCTGTTTTTT. This codes for CASSLGWTGDNGELFF.

The DNA of the CDR3 is TGCAGCGTCGACGCCAAGCCGGGACTAGCGGAGCGAGATACGCAGTATTTT. It codes for CSVDAKPGLAERDTQYF. This sequence joins TRBV29-1 and TRBJ2-3; TRBD2 agrees at 11 bases. V gave up 6 bases and J gave up 5 bases; unmatched junction bases: 16. The CDR3 length is 17 residues. Germline V gives CDR1 SQVTM, CDR2 ANQGSEA.

This sequence joins TRBV5-4 and TRBJ1-4, with D possibly matching TRBD1 (6 bases). This CDR3 has 15 residues. Looked up from germline, CDR1 is SGHNT and CDR2 is YYREEE (reference sequence). V lost 1 base to trimming and J lost 8 bases, with 15 bases between them. CDR3 DNA sequence: TGTGCCAGCAGCTTGCAGGGACACGGAGAGGAAAAACTGTTTTTT. Encoded protein: CASSLQGHGEEKLFF.

The rearrangement joins TRBV7-9 to TRBJ1-2, with D possibly matching TRBD1 (5 bases). With 2 bases removed from V and 5 bases from J, the gap between germline ends came to 9 bases. The length of the CDR3 is 13 residues. The germline CDR1 and CDR2 sequences are SEHNR and FQNEAQ (reference sequence). The DNA for the CDR3 is TGTGCCAGCAGCTTATCCGGGGCTTATGGCTACACCTTC. Protein sequence: CASSLSGAYGYTF.

The genes are TRBV5-1 and TRBJ2-3; TRBD1 is a possible D gene (6 bases). The CDR3 has 14 residues. With 4 bases removed from V and 0 bases from J, the gap between germline ends came to 9 bases. Germline assignment: CDR1 SGHRS and CDR2 YFSETQ. Written as DNA, the CDR3 is TGCGCCAGCAGCGCCGGACAGAGCACAGATACGCAGTATTTT. It translates to CASSAGQSTDTQYF.

V is TRBV7-6 and J is TRBJ2-1; possible D gene TRBD2, 6 bases. Per germline, CDR1 SGHVS and CDR2 FNYEAQ. The V end was cut by 0 bases, the J end by 9 bases, with 6 bases between. The CDR3 length is 12 residues. As DNA, the CDR3 is TGTGCCAGCAGCTTAGCGGGGGGTGAGCAGTTCTTC. Amino acids: CASSLAGGEQFF.

The chain uses TRBV7-9 and TRBJ2-5; D perhaps matches TRBD2 (7 bases). The CDR3 totals 18 residues. CDR1 is SEHNR and CDR2 is FQNEAQ in the germline V gene (reference sequence). V lost 5 bases to trimming and J lost 2 bases, with 24 bases between them. CDR3 bases: TGTGCCAGCAGCCGTAAGGTGGGGGGGCAAAAGAGGCAAGAGACCCAGTACTTC. Amino acids: CASSRKVGGQKRQETQYF. The variable domain in full, with the rest retrieved from reference TRBV7-9 and TRBJ2-5, is DTGVSQNPRHKITKRGQNVTFRCDPISEHNRLYWYRQTLGQGPEFLTYFQNEAQLEKSRLLSDRFSAERPKGSFSTLEIQRTEQGDSAMYLCASSRKVGGQKRQETQYFGPGTRLLVL.

V is TRBV7-9 and J is TRBJ1-1; D call uncertain. The germline CDR1 and CDR2 sequences are SEHNR and FQNEAQ (reference sequence). V lost 5 bases and J 4 bases, leaving 5 bases between the germline ends. The CDR3 has 11 residues. The CDR3 nucleotides are TGTGCCAGCAGCCGTACCACTGAAGCTTTCTTT. This encodes CASSRTTEAFF.

This clone was seen only a few times. The V and J genes are TRBV5-6 and TRBJ2-7; D may be TRBD2 (6 bases). Germline V gene sequence: CDR1 SGHDT, CDR2 YYEEEE. The ends were cut back, 7 bases at V and 3 bases at J, with 14 bases in the middle. This CDR3 has 13 amino acids. CDR3 protein: CASHRGLGYEQYV. CDR3 nucleotides: TGTGCCAGCCATCGGGGACTTGGCTACGAGCAGTACGTC.

The rearrangement joins TRBV25-1 to TRBJ2-7, with no clear D. From germline, CDR1 is MGHDK and CDR2 SYGVNS. The length of the CDR3 is 12 residues. The V and J ends lost 4 bases and 0 bases respectively, with 4 bases between them. The CDR3 is CASSGTSYEQYF. The CDR3, as DNA: TGTGCCAGCAGTGGGACCTCCTACGAGCAGTACTTC.

The genes are TRBV7-6 and TRBJ1-3, with 7 bases aligning to TRBD1. CDR3 length: 15 amino acids. Trimming at V came to 4 bases and at J to 4 bases, leaving 7 bases not matched to a gene. Germline values: CDR1 SGHVS, CDR2 FNYEAQ. The CDR3 sequence: CASSSDRVGGNTIYF. The CDR3 DNA reads TGTGCCAGCAGCTCTGACAGGGTAGGAGGAAACACCATATATTTT. The entire variable domain, with the rest obtained from reference TRBV7-6 and TRBJ1-3, is as follows: GAGVSQSPRYKVTKRGQDVALRCDPISGHVSLYWYRQALGQGPEFLTYFNYEAQQDKSGLPNDRFSAERPEGSISTLTIQRTEQRDSAMYRCASSSDRVGGNTIYFGEGSWLTVV.

J is TRBJ2-7 and V is TRBV7-6, with TRBD1 as a possible D gene (6 bases). V shed 1 base and J shed 5 bases, with 18 bases lying between them. CDR1 and CDR2 from the germline V gene are SGHVS and FNYEAQ. This CDR3 has 16 amino acids. In nucleotides, the CDR3 is TGTGCCAGCAGCTTAGATTTCACAGGGAACCGCGACGAGCAGTACTTC. This encodes CASSLDFTGNRDEQYF.

This clone has only a few counts. The gene calls are TRBV6-5 and TRBJ1-2; TRBD1 aligns across 10 bases. The CDR3 loop spans 16 amino acids. The V and J ends lost 3 bases and 7 bases, in that order; junction bases with no gene match: 11. Germline V gives CDR1 MNHEY, CDR2 SVGAGI. DNA for the CDR3: TGTGCCAGCAGTTATTTTAGGACAGGGGGTAACATTGGCTACACCTTC. It yields the protein CASSYFRTGGNIGYTF.